This TCR beta chain appears in the sequencing data of a study of T cells after yellow fever vaccination. Study in general: In the case of low-cell-number fractions, SMART-Seq v4 Ultra Low Input was used for preparation. Study-level findings and limits: Peaking on day 5 versus 15, the secondary response was faster but weaker. A large majority of primary-vaccination clones showed up again after the booster (about 96% CD4, 88% CD8).

V dropped 4 bases and J dropped 8 bases, with 18 bases sitting between them. Germline V CDR1 and CDR2: SGHNT, YYREEE (reference sequence). The CDR3 extends over 15 amino acids. Template switching with 5'RACE generated the TCR cDNA and added a universal primer site and UMIs. Each CDR3 protein gets one entry after TCRdb re-called the 5' RACE reads with MiXCR. The sample lists a few hundred thousand distinct CDR3 sequences; roughly 17% were seen once. This clonotype was picked up a small number of times. Antigen unknown. The specimen comprised PBMCs, sampled about 5 days after the first yellow fever vaccination. This TCR derives from a man younger than 30 who received the YFV17D yellow fever vaccine. This chain links TRBV5-4 with TRBJ1-4; D gene uncertain. Written as DNA, the CDR3 is TGTGCCAGCAGCATCGGACTCTCAAATCGGGAAAAACTGTTTTTT. It yields the protein CASSIGLSNREKLFF.